The clone carrying this T cell receptor beta chain was counted at least ten times. Its target is unknown. TCRdb re-derived calls from the RT-PCR reads in MiXCR, one entry per CDR3 protein. Of around 580,000 distinct CDR3 sequences listed, 10% to 15% are singletons. The data belong to a study of response to subunit inactivated influenza vaccine. Findings of the study overall: The authors suggested that few new T cells are recruited per seasonal influenza vaccination.

This TCR was recovered from a man aged 45-65 years who received an inactivated influenza vaccine. The sequencing used PBMCs from blood, collected on the day of vaccination.

CDR3 coding DNA: TGTGCCAGCAGCTTTACCGGGACAGGAATCTACGAGCAGTACTTC. Protein: CASSFTGTGIYEQYF. V is TRBV7-2 and J is TRBJ2-7, with TRBD1 matching 8 bases. V lost 3 bases, J lost 3 bases, and 7 bases stayed unmatched. In germline, CDR1 is SGHTA, CDR2 FQGNSA. The CDR3 consists of 15 residues.